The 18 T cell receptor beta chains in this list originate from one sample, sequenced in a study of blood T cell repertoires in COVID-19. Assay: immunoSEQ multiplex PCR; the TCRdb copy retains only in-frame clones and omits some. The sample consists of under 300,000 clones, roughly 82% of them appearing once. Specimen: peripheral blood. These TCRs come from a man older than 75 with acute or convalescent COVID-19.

The CDR3 DNA is TGTGCCAGCAGTTTCGGGGTCTATGGCTACACCTTC. Protein product: CASSFGVYGYTF. The genes are TRBV12-3 or TRBV12-4 and TRBJ1-2; D gene unclear. Trimming removed 3 bases at V and 4 bases at J, with 6 bases between. The CDR3 loop spans 12 amino acids.

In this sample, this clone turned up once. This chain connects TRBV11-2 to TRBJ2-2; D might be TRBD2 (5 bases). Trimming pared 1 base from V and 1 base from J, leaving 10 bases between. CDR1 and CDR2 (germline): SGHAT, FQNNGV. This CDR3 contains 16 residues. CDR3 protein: CASSLVAGENTGELFF. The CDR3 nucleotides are TGTGCCAGCAGCTTAGTGGCCGGGGAGAACACCGGGGAGCTGTTTTTT.

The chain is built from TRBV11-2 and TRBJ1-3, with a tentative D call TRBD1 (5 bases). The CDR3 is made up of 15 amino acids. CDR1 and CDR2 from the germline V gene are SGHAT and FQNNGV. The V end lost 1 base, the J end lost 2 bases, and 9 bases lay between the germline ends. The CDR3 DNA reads TGTGCCAGCAGCTTAGGGGCAGGGCCTGGAAACACCATATATTTT. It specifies CASSLGAGPGNTIYF. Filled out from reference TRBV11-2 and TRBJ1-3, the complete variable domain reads EAGVAQSPRYKIIEKRQSVAFWCNPISGHATLYWYQQILGQGPKLLIQFQNNGVVDDSQLPKDRFSAERLKGVDSTLKIQPAKLEDSAVYLCASSLGAGPGNTIYFGEGSWLTVV.

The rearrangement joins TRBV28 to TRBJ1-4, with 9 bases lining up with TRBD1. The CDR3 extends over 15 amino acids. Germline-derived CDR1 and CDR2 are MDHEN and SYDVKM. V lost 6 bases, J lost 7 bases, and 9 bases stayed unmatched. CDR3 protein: CASRNPGQGSEKLFF. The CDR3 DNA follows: TGTGCCAGCAGAAACCCGGGACAGGGAAGTGAAAAACTGTTTTTT.

DNA for the CDR3: TGTGCCAGCAGCCAAGGGGGGGTTCGGGTGTATGGCTACACCTTC. This translates into CASSQGGVRVYGYTF. The chain combines TRBV9 with TRBJ1-2, with TRBD1 as a possible D gene (6 bases). This CDR3 has 15 amino acids. V was pared by 4 bases and J by 5 bases, with 18 bases between. Per the germline V gene, CDR1 is SGDLS and CDR2 is YYNGEE.

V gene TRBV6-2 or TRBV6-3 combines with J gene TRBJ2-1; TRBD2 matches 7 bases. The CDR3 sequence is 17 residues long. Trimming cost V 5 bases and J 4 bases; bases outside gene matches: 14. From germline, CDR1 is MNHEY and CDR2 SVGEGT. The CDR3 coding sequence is TGTGCCAGCAGTCCCAGGTCACTAGCGCCAATTTACAATGAGCAGTTCTTC. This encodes CASSPRSLAPIYNEQFF.

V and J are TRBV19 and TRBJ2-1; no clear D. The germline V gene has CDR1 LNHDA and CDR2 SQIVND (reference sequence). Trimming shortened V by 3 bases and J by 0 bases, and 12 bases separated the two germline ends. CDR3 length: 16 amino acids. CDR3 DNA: TGTGCCAGTAGTATGAGGCTTCTGAGCTCCTACAATGAGCAGTTCTTC. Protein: CASSMRLLSSYNEQFF.

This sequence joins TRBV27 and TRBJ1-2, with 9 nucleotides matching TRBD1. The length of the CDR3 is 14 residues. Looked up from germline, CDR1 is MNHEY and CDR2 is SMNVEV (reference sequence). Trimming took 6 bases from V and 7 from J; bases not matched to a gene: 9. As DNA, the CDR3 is TGTGCCAGCAGAGGGACAGGGATAATAAGTGGCTACACCTTC. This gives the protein CASRGTGIISGYTF.

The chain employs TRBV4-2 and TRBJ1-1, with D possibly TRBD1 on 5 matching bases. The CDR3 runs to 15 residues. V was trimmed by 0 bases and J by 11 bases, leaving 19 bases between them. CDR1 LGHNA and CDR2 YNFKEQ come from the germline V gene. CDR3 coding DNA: TGTGCCAGCAGCCAAGATCTAAGGGGCAGGGCCCACGCTTTCTTT. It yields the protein CASSQDLRGRAHAFF.

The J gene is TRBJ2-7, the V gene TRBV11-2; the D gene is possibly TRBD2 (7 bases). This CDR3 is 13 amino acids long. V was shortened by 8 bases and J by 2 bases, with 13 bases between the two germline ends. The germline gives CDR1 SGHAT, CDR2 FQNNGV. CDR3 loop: CASGSGGPYEQYF. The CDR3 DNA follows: TGTGCCAGCGGCTCGGGGGGCCCCTACGAGCAGTACTTC.

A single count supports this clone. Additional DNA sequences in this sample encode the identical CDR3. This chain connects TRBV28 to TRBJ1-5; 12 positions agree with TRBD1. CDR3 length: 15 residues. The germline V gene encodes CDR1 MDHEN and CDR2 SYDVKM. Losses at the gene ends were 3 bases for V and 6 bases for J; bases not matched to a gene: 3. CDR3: CASSFGTGGSQPQHF. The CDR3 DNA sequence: TGTGCCAGCAGTTTCGGGACAGGGGGCTCTCAGCCCCAGCATTTT.

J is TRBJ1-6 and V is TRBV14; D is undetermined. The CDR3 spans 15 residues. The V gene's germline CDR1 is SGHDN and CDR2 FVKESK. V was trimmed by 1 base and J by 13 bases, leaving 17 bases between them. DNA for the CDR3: TGTGCCAGCAGCCAAGTAGCAACAGCGGTCTTCCCCCTCCACTTT. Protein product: CASSQVATAVFPLHF.

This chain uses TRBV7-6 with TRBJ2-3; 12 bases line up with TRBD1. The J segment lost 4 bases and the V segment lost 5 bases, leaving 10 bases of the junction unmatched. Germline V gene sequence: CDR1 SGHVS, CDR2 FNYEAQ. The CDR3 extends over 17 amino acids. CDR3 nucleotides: TGTGCCAGCAGCGCTCTAGGGACAGGGGGCCTGTCAGATACGCAGTATTTT. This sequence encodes CASSALGTGGLSDTQYF.

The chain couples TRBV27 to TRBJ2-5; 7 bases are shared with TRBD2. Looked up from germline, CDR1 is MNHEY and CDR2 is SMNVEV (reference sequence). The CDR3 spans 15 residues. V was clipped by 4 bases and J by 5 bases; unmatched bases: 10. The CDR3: CASSSGLVWAETQYF. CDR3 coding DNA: TGTGCCAGCAGTTCCGGACTAGTATGGGCGGAGACCCAGTACTTC.

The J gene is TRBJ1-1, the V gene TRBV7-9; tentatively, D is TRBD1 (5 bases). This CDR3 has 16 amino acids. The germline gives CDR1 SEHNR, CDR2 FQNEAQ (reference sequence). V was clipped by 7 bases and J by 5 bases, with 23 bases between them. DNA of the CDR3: TGTGCCAGCACCCCCCCGATGAAGGTCGGGGGGACTGAAGCTTTCTTT. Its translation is CASTPPMKVGGTEAFF.

CDR3 sequence: CASSVTGVTEAFF. The DNA of the CDR3 is TGTGCCAGTAGTGTCACAGGGGTCACTGAAGCTTTCTTT. The J gene is TRBJ1-1, the V gene TRBV19; TRBD1 matches at 7 bases. Germline V gene data show CDR1 as LNHDA and CDR2 as SQIVND (reference sequence). This CDR3 region has 13 residues. The V gene end was trimmed by 5 bases and the J gene end by 4 bases; junction bases not matched to a gene: 4.

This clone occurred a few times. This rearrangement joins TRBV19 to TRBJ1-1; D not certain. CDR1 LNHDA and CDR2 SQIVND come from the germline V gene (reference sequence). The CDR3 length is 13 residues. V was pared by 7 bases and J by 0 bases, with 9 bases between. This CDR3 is CASNGNMNTEAFF. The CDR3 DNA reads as TGTGCCAGTAATGGCAATATGAACACTGAAGCTTTCTTT.

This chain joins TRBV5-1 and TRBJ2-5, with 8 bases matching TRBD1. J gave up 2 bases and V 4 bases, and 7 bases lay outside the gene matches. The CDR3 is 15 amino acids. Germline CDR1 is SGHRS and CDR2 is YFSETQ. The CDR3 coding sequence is TGCGCCAGCAGCCCTACCGGGACAGGACAAGAGACCCAGTACTTC. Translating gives CASSPTGTGQETQYF.